This T cell receptor beta chain was recorded in a study of shared clonotypes between healthy human individuals. Study-level background: For every donor, three CD4 naive, three CD4 memory, two CD8 naive and one CD8 memory plates were used. The study's findings and limits: Against clonotypes common to all four donors, non-shared ones had lower generation probabilities.

TCRdb's copy holds only in-frame clones and misses some; the assay was immunoSEQ multiplex PCR. The sample holds over 1.4 million clones; around 97% are singletons and the top ten take approximately 1.2%. On this clone itself: The antigen is undetermined.

The CDR3 spans 17 residues. The V gene's germline CDR1 is SGDLS and CDR2 YYNGEE. The V and J ends lost 0 bases and 5 bases, in that order; junction bases with no gene match: 13. Researchers partitioned CD4+ cells into CD45RA+ naive and CD45RA-negative memory subsets. The chain carries TRBV9 and TRBJ2-5; 7 bases fit TRBD1. The sample taken for sequencing was naive CD4+ T cells sorted from blood. The sample's subset: CD45RA+ positively selected. The TCR originated in a man in his thirties or forties in good health. Here the CDR3 reads CASSVGDLRQGGETQYF. CDR3 DNA sequence: TGTGCCAGCAGCGTAGGAGACCTCAGACAGGGTGGGGAGACCCAGTACTTC.